This T cell receptor (beta chain) was sequenced during a study of Ad26.COV2.S vaccination and SARS-CoV-2 variants. Germline V CDR1 and CDR2: SEHNR, FQNEAQ (reference sequence). The CDR3 spans 13 residues. The V end was cut by 2 bases, the J end by 6 bases, with 10 bases between. The study's findings and limits: Vaccine recipients and placebo recipients showed similar non-spike TCR breadth. Spike-specific responses of CD8+ and CD4+ T cells were reported to display substantial breadth after vaccination.

Note on this clone: Its target is not known.

Here immunoSEQ multiplex PCR was the method, and the copy in TCRdb shows in-frame clones only, minus some. The table lists some 190,000 clones, approximately 90% of them singletons. This TCR was sampled from a human donor who had recovered from COVID-19. The chain carries TRBV7-9 and TRBJ1-2; D is uncertain. Sequencing was performed on peripheral blood, taken after recovery from COVID-19. The CDR3 loop is CASSLRSGNGYTF. The CDR3 region has the DNA TGTGCCAGCAGCTTAAGGTCGGGGAATGGCTACACCTTC.